The 20 T cell receptor beta chains reported below all come from one sample, sequenced in a study of T cell responses to AZD1222 COVID-19 vaccine. Sequenced by immunoSEQ multiplex PCR; TCRdb stores in-frame clones only, minus some. The profile covers approximately 150,000 clones, with roughly 92% appearing a single time and approximately 4.8% taken by the ten largest. Here the sequenced sample was peripheral blood, taken 28 days after the second AZD1222 dose. The source is an adult who received the AZD1222 COVID-19 vaccine.

The chain joins TRBV7-9 to TRBJ2-7, with TRBD1 identical over 9 bases. This CDR3 has 17 residues. Unmatched junction bases numbered 11, after V lost 5 bases and J lost 0 bases. Germline assignment: CDR1 SEHNR and CDR2 FQNEAQ (reference sequence). DNA of the CDR3: TGTGCCAGCAGCAGTCAAAACGGGACAGGGAGCTCCTACGAGCAGTACTTC. Translation gives CASSSQNGTGSSYEQYF.

The chain links TRBV7-9 to TRBJ2-2, with D possibly TRBD2 on 7 matching bases. Germline V gene lookup returns CDR1 SEHNR and CDR2 FQNEAQ (reference sequence). Trimming took off 1 base at V and 0 bases at J, with 12 bases between the two ends. The CDR3 has 17 amino acids. CDR3 DNA: TGTGCCAGCAGCTTAGGGGGGCTAGCGGCGAACACCGGGGAGCTGTTTTTT. It is translated as CASSLGGLAANTGELFF.

The chain combines TRBV2 with TRBJ1-2; D gene ambiguous. The V and J ends lost 3 bases and 5 bases respectively, with 10 bases between them. This CDR3 spans 13 amino acids. CDR1 is SNHLY and CDR2 is FYNNEI in the germline V gene. CDR3 in amino acids: CASSEESGYGYTF. The CDR3, as DNA: TGTGCCAGCAGTGAGGAGTCAGGTTATGGCTACACCTTC.

This clone appeared once. The chain couples TRBV19 to TRBJ1-3; TRBD1 matches at 10 bases. Per the germline V gene, CDR1 is LNHDA and CDR2 is SQIVND (reference sequence). The CDR3 runs 16 residues. V lost 6 bases, J lost 0 bases, and 5 bases stayed unmatched. The CDR3 sequence: CASSPRTGGSGNTIYF. CDR3 sequence (DNA): TGTGCCAGTAGCCCTCGGACAGGGGGCTCTGGAAACACCATATATTTT. Full variable domain (outside the CDR3, taken from reference TRBV19 and TRBJ1-3): DGGITQSPKYLFRKEGQNVTLSCEQNLNHDAMYWYRQDPGQGLRLIYYSQIVNDFQKGDIAEGYSVSREKKESFPLTVTSAQKNPTAFYLCASSPRTGGSGNTIYFGEGSWLTVV.

The genes are TRBV6-5 and TRBJ2-1; 12 nucleotides align to TRBD1. This CDR3 has 15 residues. The germline V gene has CDR1 MNHEY and CDR2 SVGAGI. With V trimmed by 3 bases and J by 10 bases, 7 bases remained unmatched. The CDR3 loop is CASSYAGTGGWEQFF. In nucleotides, the CDR3 is TGTGCCAGCAGTTATGCCGGGACAGGGGGCTGGGAGCAGTTCTTC.

V usage is TRBV27 and J usage is TRBJ2-7; D tentatively fits TRBD1 or TRBD2 (6 bases each). CDR1 and CDR2 (germline): MNHEY, SMNVEV (reference sequence). V dropped 6 bases and J dropped 2 bases, with 17 bases sitting between them. The CDR3 contains 15 residues. The CDR3 bases are TGTGCCAGCAGGGTTGAGGGTGGGGGGCCCTACGAGCAGTACTTC. This translates into CASRVEGGGPYEQYF.

The chain carries TRBV15 and TRBJ1-3, with D unresolved. This CDR3 comprises 18 residues. Trimming took 0 bases from V and 1 from J, leaving 16 bases between them. The germline V gene encodes CDR1 LNHNV and CDR2 YYDKDF (reference sequence). CDR3 nucleotide sequence: TGTGCCACCAGCAGAGAATCCCTCCTGGCACAATCTGGAAACACCATATATTTT. As protein: CATSRESLLAQSGNTIYF.

The V call is TRBV28, the J call TRBJ2-7; D not certain. CDR3 length: 13 amino acids. The germline V and J ends were trimmed by 6 bases and 7 bases, with 16 bases remaining between them. Germline V lookup: CDR1 MDHEN, CDR2 SYDVKM. The CDR3 region is CASSPGQKVEQYF. CDR3 in DNA: TGTGCCAGCAGCCCGGGCCAAAAGGTTGAGCAGTACTTC.

The chain employs TRBV27 and TRBJ2-7, with TRBD1 identical over 9 bases. Losses at the gene ends were 5 bases for V and 5 bases for J; bases not matched to a gene: 10. The germline V gene encodes CDR1 MNHEY and CDR2 SMNVEV (reference sequence). The CDR3 extends over 15 amino acids. In DNA form, the CDR3 reads TGTGCCAGCAGTGACCCGGGGACAGGGACCCACGAGCAGTACTTC. Amino acid sequence: CASSDPGTGTHEQYF.

As to this clone: Other DNA sequences in the same sample also yield this CDR3. This chain uses TRBV6-5 with TRBJ2-7; 13 positions match TRBD2. Trimming took 0 bases from V and 2 from J; bases not matched to a gene: 1. Germline loops: CDR1 MNHEY, CDR2 SVGAGI. CDR3 length: 16 amino acids. CDR3 sequence reads: CASSYSGLAGAYEQYF. As DNA, the CDR3 is TGTGCCAGCAGTTACTCAGGACTAGCGGGGGCCTACGAGCAGTACTTC.

The V call is TRBV5-4, the J call TRBJ2-7; the match to TRBD2 covers 7 bases. The germline V gene has CDR1 SGHNT and CDR2 YYREEE (reference sequence). V gave up 4 bases and J gave up 7 bases; unmatched junction bases: 8. CDR3 length: 13 residues. CDR3 sequence reads: CASSPPLGGEQYF. CDR3 coding DNA: TGTGCCAGCAGCCCGCCCCTGGGAGGGGAGCAGTACTTC.

J is TRBJ1-1 and V is TRBV4-1, with D unclear. The germline V gene has CDR1 MGHRA and CDR2 YSYEKL. This CDR3 contains 17 residues. Trimming stripped 1 base from V and 3 bases from J, with 18 bases between. As DNA, the CDR3 is TGCGCCAGCAGCCAAGGGATCATAGGGCACCTCTACACTGAAGCTTTCTTT. Translated: CASSQGIIGHLYTEAFF.

The V and J genes are TRBV27 and TRBJ2-6, with D hard to call. Trimming removed 6 bases from V and 4 bases from J, with 7 bases in between. Germline CDR1 MNHEY, CDR2 SMNVEV (reference sequence). This CDR3 is 13 amino acids long. This CDR3 is CASRPFGANVLTF. In nucleotides, the CDR3 is TGTGCCAGCAGACCTTTCGGGGCCAACGTCCTGACTTTC. Full variable domain (rest looked up from reference TRBV27 and TRBJ2-6): EAQVTQNPRYLITVTGKKLTVTCSQNMNHEYMSWYRQDPGLGLRQIYYSMNVEVTDKGDVPEGYKVSRKEKRNFPLILESPSPNQTSLYFCASRPFGANVLTFGAGSRLTVL.

The chain recombines TRBV7-9 with TRBJ2-5, with TRBD2 matching over 8 bases. With V trimmed by 5 bases and J by 2 bases, 4 bases remained unmatched. The germline gives CDR1 SEHNR, CDR2 FQNEAQ (reference sequence). The CDR3 consists of 14 residues. The CDR3: CASSVSGRQETQYF. The CDR3 bases are TGTGCCAGCAGCGTAAGCGGGAGACAAGAGACCCAGTACTTC.

V is TRBV6-5 and J is TRBJ1-1; tentatively, D is TRBD1 (5 bases). The germline gives CDR1 MNHEY, CDR2 SVGAGI. The CDR3 is 13 amino acids. V dropped 6 bases and J dropped 5 bases, with 13 bases sitting between them. CDR3 loop: CASSNGGRTEAFF. CDR3 DNA sequence: TGTGCCAGCAGCAACGGGGGGAGGACTGAAGCTTTCTTT.

The CDR3 here is CASSVPGQGEIYGYTF. In nucleotides, the CDR3 is TGTGCCAGTAGTGTACCGGGACAGGGGGAAATCTATGGCTACACCTTC. The chain is built from TRBV19 and TRBJ1-2; 11 bases agree with TRBD1. J was trimmed by 4 bases and V by 5 bases; bases with no gene match: 9. Germline values: CDR1 LNHDA, CDR2 SQIVND (reference sequence). This CDR3 comprises 16 residues.

The sample holds one count of this clone. The chain recombines TRBV5-1 with TRBJ1-1; D unresolved. CDR3 length: 14 residues. V lost 2 bases, J lost 2 bases, and 10 bases lay in between. CDR1 and CDR2 from the germline V gene are SGHRS and YFSETQ. The CDR3 nucleotides are TGCGCCAGCAGCTTCACGGACGCTAACACTGAAGCTTTCTTT. Amino acid sequence: CASSFTDANTEAFF.

The CDR3 DNA reads TGTGCCTGGACCCGACCCACAGGGGAGGACTATGGCTACACCTTC. It encodes CAWTRPTGEDYGYTF. V usage is TRBV30 and J usage is TRBJ1-2, with 7 positions matching TRBD1. The CDR3 is made up of 15 amino acids. Germline V CDR1 and CDR2: GTSNPN, SVGIG (reference sequence). Losses at the gene ends were 4 bases for V and 3 bases for J; bases not matched to a gene: 11. The full variable domain, with the rest looked up from reference TRBV30 and TRBJ1-2, is SQTIHQWPATLVQPVGSPLSLECTVEGTSNPNLYWYRQAAGRGLQLLFYSVGIGQISSEVPQNLSASRPQDRQFILSSKKLLLSDSGFYLCAWTRPTGEDYGYTFGSGTRLTVV.

This chain uses TRBV5-1 with TRBJ2-3, with D possibly called TRBD1 or TRBD2 (7 bases each). The CDR3 has 16 residues. The germline V gene encodes CDR1 SGHRS and CDR2 YFSETQ. Trimming cost V 2 bases and J 0 bases, with 13 bases left between them. CDR3 sequence reads: CASSLRGRESTDTQYF. The DNA for the CDR3 is TGCGCCAGCAGCTTAAGGGGGCGGGAGAGCACAGATACGCAGTATTTT.

This clone was counted once. The chain links TRBV4-1 to TRBJ2-1, with 14 bases matching TRBD2. The germline CDR1 and CDR2 sequences are MGHRA and YSYEKL. CDR3 length: 18 amino acids. Losses at the gene ends were 4 bases for V and 1 base for J; bases not matched to a gene: 6. CDR3 nucleotide sequence: TGCGCCAGCAGCCGGGGACTAGCGGGAGTGGGGTCCTACAATGAGCAGTTCTTC. Amino acid sequence: CASSRGLAGVGSYNEQFF.